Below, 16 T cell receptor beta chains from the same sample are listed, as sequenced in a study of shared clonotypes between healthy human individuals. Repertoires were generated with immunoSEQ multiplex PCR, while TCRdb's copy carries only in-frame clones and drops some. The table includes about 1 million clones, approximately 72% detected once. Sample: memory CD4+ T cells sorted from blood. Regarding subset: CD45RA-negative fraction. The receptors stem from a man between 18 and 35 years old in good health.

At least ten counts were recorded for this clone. CDR3 bases: TGTGCCAGAACTAGCGGGAGTAGCCACGAGCAGTACTTC. Protein sequence: CARTSGSSHEQYF. This sequence joins TRBV2 and TRBJ2-7, with 11 bases fitting TRBD2. CDR3 length: 13 amino acids. Trimming cost V 9 bases and J 5 bases; bases outside gene matches: 6. The germline gives CDR1 SNHLY, CDR2 FYNNEI.

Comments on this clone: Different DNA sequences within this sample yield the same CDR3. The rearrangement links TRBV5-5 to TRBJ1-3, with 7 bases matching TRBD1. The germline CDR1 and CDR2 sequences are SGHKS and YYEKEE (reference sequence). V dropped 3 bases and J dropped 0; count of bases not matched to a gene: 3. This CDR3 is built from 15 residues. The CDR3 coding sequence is TGTGCCAGCAGCTCCGACAGGGTCTCTGGAAACACCATATATTTT. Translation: CASSSDRVSGNTIYF.

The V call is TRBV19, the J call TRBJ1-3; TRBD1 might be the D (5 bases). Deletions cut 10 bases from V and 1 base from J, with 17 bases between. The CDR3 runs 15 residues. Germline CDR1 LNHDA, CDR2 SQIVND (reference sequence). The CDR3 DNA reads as TGTGCCACCACGGGGGGATCCAGTTCTGGAAACACCATATATTTT. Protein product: CATTGGSSSGNTIYF.

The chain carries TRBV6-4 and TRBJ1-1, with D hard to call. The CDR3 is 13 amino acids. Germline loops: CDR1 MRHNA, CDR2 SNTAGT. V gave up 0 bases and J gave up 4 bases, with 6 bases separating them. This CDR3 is CASSDSIFTEAFF. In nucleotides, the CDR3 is TGTGCCAGCAGTGACTCGATTTTCACTGAAGCTTTCTTT.

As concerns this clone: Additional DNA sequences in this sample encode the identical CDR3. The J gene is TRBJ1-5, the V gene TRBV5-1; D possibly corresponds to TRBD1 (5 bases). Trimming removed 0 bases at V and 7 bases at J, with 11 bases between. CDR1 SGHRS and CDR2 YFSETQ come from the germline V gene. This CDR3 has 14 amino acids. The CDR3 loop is CASSLVGDGQPQHF. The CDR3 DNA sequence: TGCGCCAGCAGCTTGGTGGGGGATGGACAGCCCCAGCATTTT.

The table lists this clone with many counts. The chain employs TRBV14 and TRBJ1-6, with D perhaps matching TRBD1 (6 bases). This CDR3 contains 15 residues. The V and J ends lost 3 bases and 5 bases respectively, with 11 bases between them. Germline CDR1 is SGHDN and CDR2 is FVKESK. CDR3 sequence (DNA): TGTGCCAGCAGCCATCGGGGGGCGGATAATTCACCCCTCCACTTT. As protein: CASSHRGADNSPLHF.

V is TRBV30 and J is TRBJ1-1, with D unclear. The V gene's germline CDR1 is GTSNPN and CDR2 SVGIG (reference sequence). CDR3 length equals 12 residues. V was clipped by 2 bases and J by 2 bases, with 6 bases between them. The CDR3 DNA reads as TGTGCCTGGAGTTGGGGAAACACTGAAGCTTTCTTT. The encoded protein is CAWSWGNTEAFF.

The CDR3 sequence is CASSQSKGTNTEAFF. The CDR3 nucleotides are TGTGCCAGCAGCCAATCGAAGGGTACGAACACTGAAGCTTTCTTT. This chain joins TRBV16 and TRBJ1-1; D ambiguous. The CDR3 covers 15 residues. V lost 0 bases to trimming and J lost 1 base, with 9 bases between them. The V gene's germline CDR1 is KGHSY and CDR2 FQNENV.

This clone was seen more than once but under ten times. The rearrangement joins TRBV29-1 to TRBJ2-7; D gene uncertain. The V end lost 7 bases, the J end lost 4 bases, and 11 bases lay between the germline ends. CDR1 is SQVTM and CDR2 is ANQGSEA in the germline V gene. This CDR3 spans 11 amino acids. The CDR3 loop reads CSGSDSYEQYF. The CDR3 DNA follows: TGCAGCGGATCCGACTCGTACGAGCAGTACTTC.

The CDR3 is CASSLVGGGHEQYF. The DNA for the CDR3 is TGCGCCAGCAGCTTGGTGGGAGGGGGCCACGAGCAGTACTTC. The chain uses TRBV5-1 and TRBJ2-7; D is possibly TRBD1 or TRBD2 (7 bases each). Trimming took off 0 bases at V and 5 bases at J, with 12 bases between the two ends. The length of the CDR3 is 14 residues. Germline V gene data show CDR1 as SGHRS and CDR2 as YFSETQ.

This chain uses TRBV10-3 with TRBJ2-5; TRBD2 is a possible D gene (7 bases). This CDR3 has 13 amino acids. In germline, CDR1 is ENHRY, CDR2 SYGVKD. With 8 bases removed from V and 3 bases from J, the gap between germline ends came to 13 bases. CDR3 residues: CAISRGQEETQYF. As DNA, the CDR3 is TGTGCCATCTCGCGGGGGCAAGAAGAGACCCAGTACTTC.

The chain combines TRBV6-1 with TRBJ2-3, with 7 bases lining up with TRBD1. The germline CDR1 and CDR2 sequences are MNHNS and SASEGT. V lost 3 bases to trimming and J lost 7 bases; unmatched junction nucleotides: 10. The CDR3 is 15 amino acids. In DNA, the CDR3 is TGTGCCAGCAGTGATGAGGGGGCAGGACGAAATACGCAGTATTTT. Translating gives CASSDEGAGRNTQYF.

CDR3 DNA sequence: TGCGCCAGCAGCCAAGACTGGCGGGGTGAGCAGTTCTTC. Protein sequence: CASSQDWRGEQFF. V gene TRBV4-3 combines with J gene TRBJ2-1, with TRBD2 as a possible D gene (6 bases). This CDR3 is built from 13 residues. Germline assignment: CDR1 LGHNA and CDR2 YSLEER. Trimming removed 0 bases at V and 9 bases at J, with 9 bases between.

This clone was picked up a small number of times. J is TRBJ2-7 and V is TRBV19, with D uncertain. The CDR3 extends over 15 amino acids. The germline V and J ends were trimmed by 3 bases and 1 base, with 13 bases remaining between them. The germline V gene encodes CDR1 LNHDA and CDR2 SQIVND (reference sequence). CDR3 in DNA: TGTGCCAGTAGTATTAAGGCAGGCAAGTCCTACGAGCAGTACTTC. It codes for CASSIKAGKSYEQYF. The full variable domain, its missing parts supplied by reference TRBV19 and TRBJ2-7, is DGGITQSPKYLFRKEGQNVTLSCEQNLNHDAMYWYRQDPGQGLRLIYYSQIVNDFQKGDIAEGYSVSREKKESFPLTVTSAQKNPTAFYLCASSIKAGKSYEQYFGPGTRLTVT.

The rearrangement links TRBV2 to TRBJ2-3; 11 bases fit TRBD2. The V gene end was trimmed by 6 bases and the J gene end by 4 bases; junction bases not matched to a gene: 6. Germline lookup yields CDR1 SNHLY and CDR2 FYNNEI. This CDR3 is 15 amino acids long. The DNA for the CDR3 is TGTGCCAGCAGGCTAGCGGGAGGTGGGTCAGATACGCAGTATTTT. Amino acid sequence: CASRLAGGGSDTQYF. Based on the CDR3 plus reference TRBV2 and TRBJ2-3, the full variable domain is EPEVTQTPSHQVTQMGQEVILRCVPISNHLYFYWYRQILGQKVEFLVSFYNNEISEKSEIFDDQFSVERPDGSNFTLKIRSTKLEDSAMYFCASRLAGGGSDTQYFGPGTRLTVL.

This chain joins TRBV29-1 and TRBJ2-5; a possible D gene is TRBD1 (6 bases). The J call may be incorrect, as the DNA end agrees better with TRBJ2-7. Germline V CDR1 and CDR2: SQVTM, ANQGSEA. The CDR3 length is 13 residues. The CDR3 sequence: CSAIKDSSYEQYF. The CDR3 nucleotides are TGCAGCGCCATAAAGGACAGCTCCTACGAGCAGTACTTC.